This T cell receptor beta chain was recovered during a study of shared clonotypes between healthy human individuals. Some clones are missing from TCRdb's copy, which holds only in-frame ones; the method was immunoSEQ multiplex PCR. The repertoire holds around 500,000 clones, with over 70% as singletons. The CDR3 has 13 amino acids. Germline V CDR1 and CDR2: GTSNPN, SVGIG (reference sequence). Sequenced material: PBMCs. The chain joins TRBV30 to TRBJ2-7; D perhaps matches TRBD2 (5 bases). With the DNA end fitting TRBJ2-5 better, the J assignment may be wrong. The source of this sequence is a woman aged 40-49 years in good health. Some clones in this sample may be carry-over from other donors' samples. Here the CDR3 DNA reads TGTGCCTGGAGTCACCGGGGCCAAGAGACCCAGTACTTC. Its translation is CAWSHRGQETQYF.